A single T cell receptor (beta chain) is shown here with its context. The target antigen is unknown. Preparation of the TCRbeta library was carried out with unique molecular identifiers. One entry per CDR3 protein results from TCRdb running MiXCR on the PCR reads. Among roughly 790,000 distinct CDR3 sequences listed, less than 20% were seen once. The CDR3 totals 15 residues. Germline V gene lookup returns CDR1 MGHRA and CDR2 YSYEKL. Trimming stripped 0 bases from V and 0 bases from J, with 9 bases between. The data are from a study of T-cell reconstitution after alpha-beta-depleted transplantation in children. The study, taken as a whole, reports: Approximately two months post-transplant, alpha-beta T cells reportedly originated from several hundred expanded graft clones.

V gene TRBV4-1 combines with J gene TRBJ2-7; no clear D gene. Material: PBMCs, mostly from graft donor cells, obtained 360 days after TCRalphabeta/CD19-depleted stem cell transplant. The sequence was obtained from a male patient younger than 18 who had a stem cell transplant for acute lymphoblastic leukemia, so the T cells may come from the graft donor. For the CDR3, the DNA is TGCGCCAGCAGCCAAGATGATTACAACTCCTACGAGCAGTACTTC. This encodes CASSQDDYNSYEQYF.